These 10 T cell receptor beta chains came from one sample sequenced in a study of identifying expanded T cells in peripheral blood. The data were produced by immunoSEQ multiplex PCR, yet TCRdb's version contains in-frame clones alone and is incomplete. The sample holds approximately 90,000 clones, 88% seen once. The sequenced material came from blood. The receptors derive from a person aged 18 to 75 in good health.

This chain joins TRBV7-8 and TRBJ2-6, with D perhaps matching TRBD1 (5 bases). V lost 3 bases, J lost 2 bases, and 14 bases lay in between. The CDR3 spans 17 residues. Germline V CDR1 and CDR2: SGHVS, FQNEAQ. The CDR3 sequence is CASSLVGVGTGANVLTF. The CDR3 DNA is TGTGCCAGCAGCTTGGTAGGGGTAGGGACTGGGGCCAACGTCCTGACTTTC.

The rearrangement uses TRBV14 and TRBJ1-1; 9 bases map to TRBD1. Trimming at V came to 3 bases and at J to 5 bases, leaving 1 base not matched to a gene. This CDR3 comprises 13 residues. Germline V CDR1 and CDR2: SGHDN, FVKESK. CDR3 nucleotides: TGTGCCAGCAGCCAGACAGGGGGGACTGAAGCTTTCTTT. Translating gives CASSQTGGTEAFF.

The V and J genes are TRBV4-2 and TRBJ1-6, with D possibly matching TRBD1 (6 bases). V was cut by 5 bases and J by 8 bases, with 16 bases left in between. CDR3 length: 15 amino acids. The germline V gene encodes CDR1 LGHNA and CDR2 YNFKEQ. The chain's CDR3 is CASSGRGTRDSPLHF. The CDR3 region has the DNA TGTGCCAGCAGCGGACGCGGGACAAGGGATTCACCCCTCCACTTT.

V gene TRBV6-6 combines with J gene TRBJ1-5, with D perhaps matching TRBD1 (5 bases). Germline assignment: CDR1 MNHNY and CDR2 SVGAGI (reference sequence). The CDR3 is made up of 14 amino acids. The germline V and J ends were trimmed by 5 bases and 4 bases, with 12 bases remaining between them. The CDR3 DNA reads TGTGCCAGCAGTACCCGGGGGATAAATCAGCCCCAGCATTTT. Residues: CASSTRGINQPQHF.

The chain employs TRBV18 and TRBJ2-5, with D possibly TRBD1 on 5 matching bases. With 1 base removed from V and 4 bases from J, the gap between germline ends came to 13 bases. The germline CDR1 and CDR2 sequences are KGHSH and LQKENI. This CDR3 is built from 15 residues. As DNA, the CDR3 is TGTGCCAGCTCACCACTAGCCCATCAGGGAGAGACCCAGTACTTC. It is translated as CASSPLAHQGETQYF.

The chain employs TRBV5-1 and TRBJ2-7; TRBD2 agrees at 10 bases. V gave up 2 bases and J gave up 7 bases; unmatched junction bases: 9. The CDR3 sequence is 15 residues long. Germline assignment: CDR1 SGHRS and CDR2 YFSETQ. The CDR3 sequence: CASSFKLAGGEEQYF. Here the CDR3 DNA reads TGCGCCAGCAGCTTCAAGTTAGCGGGGGGCGAGGAGCAGTACTTC.

The rearrangement links TRBV6-5 to TRBJ2-2; D is ambiguous. Germline V gene sequence: CDR1 MNHEY, CDR2 SVGAGI. The CDR3 has 14 amino acids. The ends were cut back, 0 bases at V and 5 bases at J, with 7 bases in the middle. The CDR3: CASSYSTETGELFF. Here the CDR3 DNA reads TGTGCCAGCAGTTACTCGACCGAGACCGGGGAGCTGTTTTTT.

This chain connects TRBV7-9 to TRBJ1-2; D is unresolved. The CDR3 is 12 residues long. Germline-derived CDR1 and CDR2 are SEHNR and FQNEAQ (reference sequence). V shed 7 bases and J shed 5 bases, with 11 bases lying between them. DNA for the CDR3: TGTGCCAGCACCGAAAGGTCATATGGCTACACCTTC. It is translated as CASTERSYGYTF. Combining the CDR3 with reference TRBV7-9 and TRBJ1-2 gives the whole variable domain DTGVSQNPRHKITKRGQNVTFRCDPISEHNRLYWYRQTLGQGPEFLTYFQNEAQLEKSRLLSDRFSAERPKGSFSTLEIQRTEQGDSAMYLCASTERSYGYTFGSGTRLTVV.

This chain uses TRBV19 with TRBJ1-5, with a possible D match to TRBD1 (5 bases). The CDR3 loop spans 14 amino acids. Looked up from germline, CDR1 is LNHDA and CDR2 is SQIVND (reference sequence). Trimming cost V 7 bases and J 2 bases, with 12 bases left between them. CDR3 amino acids: CASTYRGGNQPQHF. CDR3 DNA sequence: TGTGCCAGTACTTACCGAGGGGGCAATCAGCCCCAGCATTTT. Full variable domain (missing parts from reference TRBV19 and TRBJ1-5): DGGITQSPKYLFRKEGQNVTLSCEQNLNHDAMYWYRQDPGQGLRLIYYSQIVNDFQKGDIAEGYSVSREKKESFPLTVTSAQKNPTAFYLCASTYRGGNQPQHFGDGTRLSIL.

The chain links TRBV7-6 to TRBJ2-7; 10 bases fit TRBD1. V was clipped by 1 base and J by 2 bases; unmatched bases: 2. From germline, CDR1 is SGHVS and CDR2 FNYEAQ. This CDR3 is 15 amino acids long. The CDR3 DNA sequence: TGTGCCAGCAGCTTAGGGGACAGGGGCCCCTACGAGCAGTACTTC. Its translation: CASSLGDRGPYEQYF.